Listed here are 26 T cell receptor beta chains from one sample, sequenced in a study of blood T cell repertoires in COVID-19. Assay used: immunoSEQ multiplex PCR; TCRdb lists only in-frame clones, some missing. Of around 200,000 clones in the sample, about 86% were seen once. Sample: peripheral blood. These receptor sequences come from a woman aged 45 to 65 with acute or convalescent COVID-19.

This chain links TRBV24-1 with TRBJ1-2; D is undetermined. V lost 7 bases and J lost 4, with 21 bases in between. Germline V gives CDR1 KGHDR, CDR2 SFDVKD. The CDR3 spans 16 residues. DNA of the CDR3: TGTGCCACCAGCCCTTCTGGGCCGTTGACCATCTATGGCTACACCTTC. It is translated as CATSPSGPLTIYGYTF.

V is TRBV18 and J is TRBJ1-4; no reliable D call. V dropped 3 bases and J dropped 6 bases, with 11 bases sitting between them. CDR3 length: 14 residues. Germline CDR1 and CDR2: KGHSH and LQKENI. CDR3 sequence: CASSPDPGYEKLFF. The CDR3, as DNA: TGTGCCAGCTCACCGGACCCGGGGTATGAAAAACTGTTTTTT.

This clone showed up many times. The rearrangement links TRBV3-1 (or the pseudogene TRBV3-2) to TRBJ2-1; 8 bases align to TRBD2. Trimming removed 4 bases from V and 12 bases from J; junction bases left unmatched: 14. Per the germline V gene, CDR1 is LGHDT and CDR2 is YNNKEL (reference sequence). This CDR3 region has 15 residues. Written as DNA, the CDR3 is TGTGCCAGCAGCCCAGGCCCTAGCGGGCCTAAGGTGCAGTTCTTC. This gives the protein CASSPGPSGPKVQFF.

The V call is TRBV4-3, the J call TRBJ2-7, with a weak D call TRBD2 (6 bases). The V end was cut by 2 bases, the J end by 6 bases, with 8 bases between. From germline, CDR1 is LGHNA and CDR2 YSLEER. The CDR3 totals 12 residues. The CDR3 sequence is CASSQPGGEQYF. CDR3 coding DNA: TGCGCCAGCAGCCAACCCGGGGGCGAGCAGTACTTC.

J is TRBJ2-1 and V is TRBV18; TRBD1 is a possible D gene (5 bases). CDR3 length equals 15 residues. In germline, CDR1 is KGHSH, CDR2 LQKENI. V lost 2 bases, J lost 0 bases, and 8 bases lay in between. The CDR3 region has the DNA TGTGCCAGCTCACCAATTCAGGGCTCCTACAATGAGCAGTTCTTC. Residues: CASSPIQGSYNEQFF. The whole variable domain, remainder taken from reference TRBV18 and TRBJ2-1, is NAGVMQNPRHLVRRRGQEARLRCSPMKGHSHVYWYRQLPEEGLKFMVYLQKENIIDESGMPKERFSAEFPKEGPSILRIQQVVRGDSAAYFCASSPIQGSYNEQFFGPGTRLTVL.

V gene TRBV23-1 combines with J gene TRBJ2-7; D is possibly TRBD1 (5 bases). TRBV23-1 is an ORF for which the function is uncertain. The CDR3 extends over 10 amino acids. Trimming pared 10 bases from V and 6 bases from J, leaving 10 bases between. As DNA, the CDR3 is TGCGCCACCGCAGGGTTCGAGCAGTACTTC. This gives the protein CATAGFEQYF.

V and J are TRBV3-1 (or the pseudogene TRBV3-2) and TRBJ2-2, with 11 positions matching TRBD1. With V trimmed by 0 bases and J by 0 bases, 3 bases remained unmatched. The CDR3 length is 18 residues. The germline V gene encodes CDR1 LGHDT and CDR2 YNNKEL (reference sequence). CDR3 DNA: TGTGCCAGCAGCCAAGATTTGGACAGGGGGCCGAACACCGGGGAGCTGTTTTTT. This gives the protein CASSQDLDRGPNTGELFF.

The chain is built from TRBV5-1 and TRBJ2-1, with TRBD1 matching over 7 bases. CDR1 and CDR2 (germline): SGHRS, YFSETQ. V lost 0 bases, J lost 8 bases, and 8 bases stayed unmatched. The CDR3 is made up of 15 amino acids. The CDR3 DNA follows: TGCGCCAGCAGCTTGGATGGACAGGATCGGGATGAGCAGTTCTTC. This translates into CASSLDGQDRDEQFF. The variable domain in full, completed from reference TRBV5-1 and TRBJ2-1, reads KAGVTQTPRYLIKTRGQQVTLSCSPISGHRSVSWYQQTPGQGLQFLFEYFSETQRNKGNFPGRFSGRQFSNSRSEMNVSTLELGDSALYLCASSLDGQDRDEQFFGPGTRLTVL.

This chain uses TRBV2 with TRBJ2-5; 11 bases match TRBD2. CDR1 and CDR2 (germline): SNHLY, FYNNEI. The CDR3 covers 15 residues. Trimming took 8 bases from V and 1 from J; bases not matched to a gene: 6. CDR3 nucleotides: TGTGCCAGCCCGACTAGCGGGAACAGCCAAGAGACCCAGTACTTC. Residues: CASPTSGNSQETQYF.

The chain links TRBV20-1 to TRBJ1-2; the D is unclear. Germline V gives CDR1 DFQATT, CDR2 SNEGSKA (reference sequence). V was cut by 3 bases and J by 0 bases, with 8 bases left in between. This CDR3 has 13 residues. CDR3 coding DNA: TGCAGTGCTAGTGAGGGCCCTAACTATGGCTACACCTTC. Translated: CSASEGPNYGYTF.

In its sample, this clone was seen a few times. The chain uses TRBV14 and TRBJ2-5; 7 bases fit TRBD1. V trimming: 7 bases; J trimming: 4 bases; junction bases outside the gene matches: 6. The CDR3 covers 13 residues. Germline values: CDR1 SGHDN, CDR2 FVKESK. The CDR3 protein is CASTRQGRETQYF. CDR3 in DNA: TGTGCCAGCACCCGACAGGGCCGAGAGACCCAGTACTTC.

As for this clone: Germline and junction disagree at one end, which may indicate a read error. The V gene is TRBV5-5, the J gene TRBJ2-3; the match to TRBD1 covers 8 bases. Germline values: CDR1 SGHKS, CDR2 YYEKEE (reference sequence). There are 15 residues in the CDR3. The chain's CDR3 is CASNLGQALGDTQYF. In DNA form, the CDR3 reads TGTGCCAGCAACTTGGGACAGGCCTTGGGGGATACGCAGTATTTT. Drawing the rest from reference TRBV5-5 and TRBJ2-3, the complete variable domain is DAGVTQSPTHLIKTRGQQVTLRCSPISGHKSVSWYQQVLGQGPQFIFQYYEKEERGRGNFPDRFSARQFPNYSSELNVNALLLGDSALYLCASNLGQALGDTQYFGPGTRLTVL.

The chain links TRBV7-2 to TRBJ1-5; no clear D. The V gene's germline CDR1 is SGHTA and CDR2 FQGNSA. Trimming took 7 bases from V and 7 from J, leaving 8 bases between them. The CDR3 has 11 residues. CDR3 bases: TGTGCCAGCATCACTCGGCAGCCCCAGCATTTT. Encoded protein: CASITRQPQHF.

The genes are TRBV30 and TRBJ1-5; tentative D call: TRBD1 (6 bases). V gave up 2 bases and J gave up 2 bases, with 7 bases separating them. The CDR3 length is 13 residues. The germline V gene has CDR1 GTSNPN and CDR2 SVGIG (reference sequence). CDR3 coding DNA: TGTGCCTGGAGTCGACAGGGCAATCAGCCCCAGCATTTT. This translates into CAWSRQGNQPQHF.

The CDR3 sequence: CASRRRDNEQFF. For the CDR3, the DNA is TGTGCCAGCAGAAGGAGAGACAATGAGCAGTTCTTC. The genes are TRBV6-1 and TRBJ2-1; D is uncertain. V was trimmed by 6 bases and J by 5 bases, leaving 8 bases between them. Per germline, CDR1 MNHNS and CDR2 SASEGT. The CDR3 spans 12 residues.

The chain employs TRBV18 and TRBJ2-2, with D perhaps TRBD1 (6 bases). The germline gives CDR1 KGHSH, CDR2 LQKENI. Trimming shortened V by 3 bases and J by 1 base, and 9 bases separated the two germline ends. This CDR3 contains 15 residues. CDR3 DNA sequence: TGTGCCAGCTCACCCCCGGACAGGAACACCGGGGAGCTGTTTTTT. It translates to CASSPPDRNTGELFF.

The V and J genes are TRBV7-2 and TRBJ2-7; 8 nucleotides align to TRBD2. CDR3 length equals 15 residues. Germline V gene data show CDR1 as SGHTA and CDR2 as FQGNSA. The V and J ends lost 1 base and 5 bases, in that order; junction bases with no gene match: 7. In DNA form, the CDR3 reads TGTGCCAGCAGCTTAGTAGCGGGGTCAGGGAACGAGCAGTACTTC. Amino acid sequence: CASSLVAGSGNEQYF.

The chain joins TRBV29-1 to TRBJ1-4, with D unresolved. This CDR3 contains 12 residues. CDR1 is SQVTM, CDR2 ANQGSEA, per germline. The V end was cut by 6 bases, the J end by 6 bases, with 11 bases between. The CDR3 reads CSVLTMYEKLFF. CDR3 bases: TGCAGCGTACTGACAATGTATGAAAAACTGTTTTTT.

The gene calls are TRBV11-2 and TRBJ2-5, with 7 nucleotides matching TRBD1. Germline CDR1 and CDR2: SGHAT and FQNNGV. This CDR3 is 14 amino acids long. The trim removed 5 bases at V and 3 bases at J, leaving 6 bases unmatched. CDR3 protein: CASSKQGIEETQYF. In nucleotides, the CDR3 is TGTGCCAGCAGCAAACAGGGGATAGAAGAGACCCAGTACTTC.

The chain uses TRBV24-1 and TRBJ1-2, with 8 bases lining up with TRBD1. The CDR3 runs 15 residues. CDR1 is KGHDR, CDR2 SFDVKD, per germline. The junction had 6 bases not matched to a gene; V was cut back by 4 bases and J by 3 bases. The CDR3 region is CATSDPGTGYYGYTF. The DNA of the CDR3 is TGTGCCACCAGTGACCCTGGGACAGGCTACTATGGCTACACCTTC.

This sequence joins TRBV10-3 and TRBJ2-3, with 8 bases fitting TRBD2. The CDR3 is 14 amino acids. Germline loops: CDR1 ENHRY, CDR2 SYGVKD. Trimming removed 4 bases from V and 3 bases from J; junction bases left unmatched: 3. CDR3 protein: CAISVGRETDTQYF. CDR3 sequence (DNA): TGTGCCATCAGTGTCGGGAGGGAAACAGATACGCAGTATTTT.

CDR3 coding DNA: TGCGCCAGCAGCTTGGCGGTGGGGACAGGGAGAGATACGCAGTATTTT. It encodes CASSLAVGTGRDTQYF. The rearrangement links TRBV5-1 to TRBJ2-3, with 9 bases matching TRBD1. Per germline, CDR1 SGHRS and CDR2 YFSETQ. CDR3 length: 16 amino acids. The V segment lost 0 bases and the J segment 5 bases; nucleotides outside the gene matches: 7.

CDR3 region: CASSSMNTEAFF. The CDR3 DNA reads TGTGCCAGCAGTTCCATGAACACTGAAGCTTTCTTT. The chain links TRBV6-5 to TRBJ1-1, with D uncertain. This CDR3 has 12 residues. Germline lookup yields CDR1 MNHEY and CDR2 SVGAGI. V was trimmed by 4 bases and J by 0 bases, leaving 3 bases between them.

The rearrangement links TRBV4-1 to TRBJ2-4, with D hard to call. Germline V gene lookup returns CDR1 MGHRA and CDR2 YSYEKL. V lost 5 bases, J lost 1 base, and 9 bases lay in between. This CDR3 is 14 amino acids long. CDR3 region: CASSSPGAKNIQYF. The CDR3 coding sequence is TGCGCCAGCAGCTCCCCCGGGGCCAAAAACATTCAGTACTTC.

V and J are TRBV6-2 or TRBV6-3 and TRBJ1-2; D uncertain. CDR3 length equals 15 residues. V lost 6 bases to trimming and J lost 3 bases, with 17 bases between them. Per germline, CDR1 MNHEY and CDR2 SVGEGT. DNA for the CDR3: TGTGCCAGCAGCTCAACGCTCCAGTCCGACTATGGCTACACCTTC. This translates into CASSSTLQSDYGYTF.

This clone was recorded a few times. V is TRBV13 and J is TRBJ2-2; no firm D call. Germline-derived CDR1 and CDR2 are PRHDT and FYEKMQ (reference sequence). CDR3 length: 14 amino acids. Trimming shortened V by 8 bases and J by 3 bases, and 13 bases separated the two germline ends. Here the CDR3 DNA reads TGTGCCAGCCAAGGATCGCGGTACACCGGGGAGCTGTTTTTT. Translated, it gives CASQGSRYTGELFF.